This T cell receptor (beta chain) emerged from a study of OX40 agonist ivuxolimab in advanced cancers. About the research overall: Age averaged around 59 years (range roughly 23 to 85), and 82.7% were male.

The ends lost 10 bases at V and 4 bases at J; junction bases unmatched: 6. This CDR3 has 13 residues. Germline assignment: CDR1 SEHNR and CDR2 FQNEAQ (reference sequence). Turning to this clone: Its specificity is not known.

Findings and caveats of the study: At doses 0.1 to 3.0 mg/kg, CD4+ and CD8+ clones expanded.

Using immunoSEQ multiplex PCR, the repertoire was profiled, and TCRdb retains in-frame clones only, with some absent. The sample has about 83,000 clones; roughly 87% are singletons. The J gene is TRBJ1-3, the V gene TRBV7-9; 8 bases align to TRBD1. This TCR came from an adult with an advanced solid tumor such as melanoma, head and neck, liver or kidney cancer. The sample here was CD4+ or CD8+ T cells sorted from blood, taken in a trial of the OX40 agonist ivuxolimab. CDR3 protein: CATPTGVGNTIYF. DNA for the CDR3: TGTGCCACCCCGACAGGGGTAGGAAACACCATATATTTT.